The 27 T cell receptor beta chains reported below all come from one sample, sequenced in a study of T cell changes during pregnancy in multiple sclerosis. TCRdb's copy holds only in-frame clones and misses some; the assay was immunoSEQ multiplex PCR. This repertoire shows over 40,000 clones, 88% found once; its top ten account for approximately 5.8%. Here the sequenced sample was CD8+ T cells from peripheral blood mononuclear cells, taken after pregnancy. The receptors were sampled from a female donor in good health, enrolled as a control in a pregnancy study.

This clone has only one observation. CDR3 region: CASSSAGQGGNYGYTF. Written as DNA, the CDR3 is TGTGCCAGCAGTTCAGCGGGACAGGGTGGGAACTATGGCTACACCTTC. The chain has TRBV27 and TRBJ1-2, with 9 bases fitting TRBD1. Germline V gives CDR1 MNHEY, CDR2 SMNVEV (reference sequence). This CDR3 has 16 residues. The V gene end was trimmed by 4 bases and the J gene end by 2 bases; junction bases not matched to a gene: 8.

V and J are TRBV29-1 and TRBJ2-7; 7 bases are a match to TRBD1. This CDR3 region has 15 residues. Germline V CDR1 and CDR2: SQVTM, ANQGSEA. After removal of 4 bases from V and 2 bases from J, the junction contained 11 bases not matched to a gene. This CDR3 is CSVGYVTGNAYEQYF. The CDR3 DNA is TGCAGCGTTGGGTATGTGACAGGGAATGCCTACGAGCAGTACTTC.

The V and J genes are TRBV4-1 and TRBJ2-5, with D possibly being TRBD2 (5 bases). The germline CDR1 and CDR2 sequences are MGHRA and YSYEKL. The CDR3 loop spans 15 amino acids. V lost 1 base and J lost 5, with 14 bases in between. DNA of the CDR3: TGCGCCAGCAGCCAAGCTAGCAGGTCACACGAGACCCAGTACTTC. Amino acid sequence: CASSQASRSHETQYF.

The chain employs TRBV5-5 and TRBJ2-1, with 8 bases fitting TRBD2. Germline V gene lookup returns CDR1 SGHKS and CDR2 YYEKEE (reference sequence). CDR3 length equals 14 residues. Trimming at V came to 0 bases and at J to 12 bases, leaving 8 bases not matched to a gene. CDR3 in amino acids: CASSLGAAREGQFF. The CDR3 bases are TGTGCCAGCAGCTTGGGGGCAGCCCGGGAGGGGCAGTTCTTC.

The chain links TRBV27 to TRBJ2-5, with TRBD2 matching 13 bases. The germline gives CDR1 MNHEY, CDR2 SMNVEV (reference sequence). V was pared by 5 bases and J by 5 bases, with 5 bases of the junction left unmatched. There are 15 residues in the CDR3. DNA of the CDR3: TGTGCCAGCAGTAAGGGACTAGCGGGGTTGGAGACCCAGTACTTC. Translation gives CASSKGLAGLETQYF.

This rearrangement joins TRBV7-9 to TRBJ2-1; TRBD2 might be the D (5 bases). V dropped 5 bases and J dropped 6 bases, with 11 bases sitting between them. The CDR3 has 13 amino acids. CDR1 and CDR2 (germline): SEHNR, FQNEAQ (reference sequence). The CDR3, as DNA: TGTGCCAGCAGCCTGGACGGGATCAATGAGCAGTTCTTC. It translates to CASSLDGINEQFF.

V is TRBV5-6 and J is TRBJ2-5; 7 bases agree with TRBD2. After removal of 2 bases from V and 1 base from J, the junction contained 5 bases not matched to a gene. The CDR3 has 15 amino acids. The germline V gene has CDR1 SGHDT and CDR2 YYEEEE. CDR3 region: CASSLPGGSQETQYF. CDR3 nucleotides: TGTGCCAGCAGCTTACCCGGGGGGTCCCAAGAGACCCAGTACTTC.

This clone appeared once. This chain's CDR3 is CASSIFFAAAGYTF. Written as DNA, the CDR3 is TGTGCCAGTAGTATATTCTTTGCGGCGGCTGGCTACACCTTC. The chain couples TRBV19 to TRBJ1-2; D gene uncertain. Trimming stripped 2 bases from V and 7 bases from J, with 14 bases between. The CDR3 is 14 residues long. Germline CDR1 is LNHDA and CDR2 is SQIVND (reference sequence).

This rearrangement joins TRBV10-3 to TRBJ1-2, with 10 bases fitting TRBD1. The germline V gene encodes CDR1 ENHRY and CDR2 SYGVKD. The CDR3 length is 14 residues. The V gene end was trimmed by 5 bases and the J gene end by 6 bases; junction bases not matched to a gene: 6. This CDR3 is CAISRQGAPDGYTF. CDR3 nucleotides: TGTGCCATCAGTAGACAGGGGGCCCCCGATGGCTACACCTTC.

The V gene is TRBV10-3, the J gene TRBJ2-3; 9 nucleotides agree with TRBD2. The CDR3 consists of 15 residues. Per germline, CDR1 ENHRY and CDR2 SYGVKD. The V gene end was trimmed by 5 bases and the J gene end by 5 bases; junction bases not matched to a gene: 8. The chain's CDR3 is CAISTLAGRRDTQYF. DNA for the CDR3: TGTGCCATCAGTACCCTAGCGGGGCGGAGAGATACGCAGTATTTT.

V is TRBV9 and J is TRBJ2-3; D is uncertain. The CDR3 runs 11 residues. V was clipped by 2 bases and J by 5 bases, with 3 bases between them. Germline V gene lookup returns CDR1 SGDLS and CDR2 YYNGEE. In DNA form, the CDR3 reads TGTGCCAGCAGCGTTAGAGATACGCAGTATTTT. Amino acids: CASSVRDTQYF. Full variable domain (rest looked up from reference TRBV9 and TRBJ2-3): DSGVTQTPKHLITATGQRVTLRCSPRSGDLSVYWYQQSLDQGLQFLIQYYNGEERAKGNILERFSAQQFPDLHSELNLSSLELGDSALYFCASSVRDTQYFGPGTRLTVL.

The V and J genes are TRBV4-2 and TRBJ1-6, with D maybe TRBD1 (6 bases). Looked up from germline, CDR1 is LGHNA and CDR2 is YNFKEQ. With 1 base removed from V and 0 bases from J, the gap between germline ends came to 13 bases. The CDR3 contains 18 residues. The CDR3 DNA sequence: TGTGCCAGCAGCCAAGTTAGGCAGGGGTTCTCCTATAATTCACCCCTCCACTTT. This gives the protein CASSQVRQGFSYNSPLHF.

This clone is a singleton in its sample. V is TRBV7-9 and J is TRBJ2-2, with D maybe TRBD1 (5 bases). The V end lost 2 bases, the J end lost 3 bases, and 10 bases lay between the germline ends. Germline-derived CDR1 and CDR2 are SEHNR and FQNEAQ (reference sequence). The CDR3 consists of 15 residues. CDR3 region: CASSLRQGYTGELFF. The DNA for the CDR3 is TGTGCCAGCAGCTTAAGGCAGGGATACACCGGGGAGCTGTTTTTT.

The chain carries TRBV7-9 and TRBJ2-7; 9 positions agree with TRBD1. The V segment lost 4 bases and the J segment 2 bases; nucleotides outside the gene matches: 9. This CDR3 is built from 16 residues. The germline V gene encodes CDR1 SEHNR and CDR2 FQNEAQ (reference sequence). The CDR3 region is CASSSNRDRDPYEQYF. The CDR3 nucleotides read TGTGCCAGCAGCTCCAACCGGGACAGGGACCCCTACGAGCAGTACTTC.

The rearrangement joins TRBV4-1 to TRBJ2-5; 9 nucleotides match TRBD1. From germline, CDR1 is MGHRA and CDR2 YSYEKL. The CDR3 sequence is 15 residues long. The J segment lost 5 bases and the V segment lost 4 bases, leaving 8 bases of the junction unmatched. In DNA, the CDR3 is TGCGCCAGCAGCCCTCCGACAGGGGGATCGGAGACCCAGTACTTC. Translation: CASSPPTGGSETQYF.

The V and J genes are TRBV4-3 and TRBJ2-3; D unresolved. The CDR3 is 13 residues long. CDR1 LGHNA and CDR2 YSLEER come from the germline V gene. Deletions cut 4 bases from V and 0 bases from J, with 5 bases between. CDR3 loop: CASSRRSTDTQYF. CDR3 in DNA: TGCGCCAGCAGCCGCCGGAGCACAGATACGCAGTATTTT.

CDR3 protein: CASSPRDVTSYEQYF. CDR3 DNA: TGTGCCAGCTCACCGCGGGACGTCACCTCCTACGAGCAGTACTTC. J is TRBJ2-7 and V is TRBV18; the D gene is possibly TRBD2 (6 bases). V lost 3 bases, J lost 0 bases, and 12 bases lay in between. The CDR3 sequence is 15 residues long. CDR1 and CDR2 from the germline V gene are KGHSH and LQKENI.

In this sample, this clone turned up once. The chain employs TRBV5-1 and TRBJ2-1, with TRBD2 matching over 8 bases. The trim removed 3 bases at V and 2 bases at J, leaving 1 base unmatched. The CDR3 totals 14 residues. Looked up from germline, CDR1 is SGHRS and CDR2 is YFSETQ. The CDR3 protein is CASSSSGPYNEQFF. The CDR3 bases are TGCGCCAGCAGCTCTAGCGGGCCCTACAATGAGCAGTTCTTC.

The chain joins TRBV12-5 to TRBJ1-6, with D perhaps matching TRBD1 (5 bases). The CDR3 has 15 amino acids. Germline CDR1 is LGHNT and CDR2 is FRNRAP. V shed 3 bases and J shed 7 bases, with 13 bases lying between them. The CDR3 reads CASGLAQGKNSPLHF. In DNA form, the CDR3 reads TGTGCTAGTGGTTTAGCCCAGGGTAAGAATTCACCCCTCCACTTT.

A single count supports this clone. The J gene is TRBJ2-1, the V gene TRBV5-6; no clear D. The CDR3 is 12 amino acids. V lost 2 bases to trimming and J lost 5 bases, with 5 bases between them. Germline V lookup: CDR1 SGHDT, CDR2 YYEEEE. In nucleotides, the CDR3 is TGTGCCAGCAGCTTATCAGACAATGAGCAGTTCTTC. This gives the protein CASSLSDNEQFF.

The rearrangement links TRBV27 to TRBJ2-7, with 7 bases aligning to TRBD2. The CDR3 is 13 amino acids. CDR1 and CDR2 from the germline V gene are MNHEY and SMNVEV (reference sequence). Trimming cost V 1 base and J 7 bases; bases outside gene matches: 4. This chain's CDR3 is CASSLYPGGEQYF. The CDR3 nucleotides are TGTGCCAGCAGTTTATATCCGGGGGGTGAGCAGTACTTC.

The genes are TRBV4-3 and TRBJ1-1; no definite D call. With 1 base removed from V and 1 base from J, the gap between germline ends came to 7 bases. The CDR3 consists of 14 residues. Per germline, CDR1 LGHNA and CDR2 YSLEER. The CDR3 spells CASSQGAGNTEAFF. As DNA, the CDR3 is TGCGCCAGCAGCCAAGGGGCAGGGAACACTGAAGCTTTCTTT.

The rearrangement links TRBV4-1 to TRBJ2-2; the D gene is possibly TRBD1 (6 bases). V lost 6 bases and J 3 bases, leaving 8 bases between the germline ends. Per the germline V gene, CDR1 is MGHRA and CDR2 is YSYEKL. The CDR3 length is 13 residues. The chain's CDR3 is CASSHRDTGELFF. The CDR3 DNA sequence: TGCGCCAGCAGTCACAGGGACACCGGGGAGCTGTTTTTT.

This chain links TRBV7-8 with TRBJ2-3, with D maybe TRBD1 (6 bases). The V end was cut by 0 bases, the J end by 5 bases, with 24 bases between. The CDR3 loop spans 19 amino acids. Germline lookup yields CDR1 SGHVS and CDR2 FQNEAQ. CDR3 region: CASSLAGTTGSSLGDTQYF. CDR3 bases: TGTGCCAGCAGCTTAGCGGGGACAACAGGGAGTTCTCTGGGAGATACGCAGTATTTT.

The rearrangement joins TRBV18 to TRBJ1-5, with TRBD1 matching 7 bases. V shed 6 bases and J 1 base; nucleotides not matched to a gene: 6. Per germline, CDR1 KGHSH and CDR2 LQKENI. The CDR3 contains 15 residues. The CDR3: CASSPRGTSNQPQHF. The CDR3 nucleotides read TGTGCCAGCTCCCCCAGGGGGACGAGCAATCAGCCCCAGCATTTT.

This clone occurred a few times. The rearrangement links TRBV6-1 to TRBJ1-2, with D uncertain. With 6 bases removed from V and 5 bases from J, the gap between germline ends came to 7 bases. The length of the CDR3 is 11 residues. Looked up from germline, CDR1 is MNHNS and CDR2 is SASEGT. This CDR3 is CASRGTYGYTF. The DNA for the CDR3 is TGTGCCAGCAGGGGCACATATGGCTACACCTTC.

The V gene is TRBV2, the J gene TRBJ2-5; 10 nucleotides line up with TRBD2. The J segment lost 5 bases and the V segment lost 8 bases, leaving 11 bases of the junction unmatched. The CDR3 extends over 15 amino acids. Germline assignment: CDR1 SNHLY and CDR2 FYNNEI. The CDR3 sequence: CASAASGGAPETQYF. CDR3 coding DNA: TGTGCCAGCGCAGCCAGCGGGGGGGCTCCTGAGACCCAGTACTTC.